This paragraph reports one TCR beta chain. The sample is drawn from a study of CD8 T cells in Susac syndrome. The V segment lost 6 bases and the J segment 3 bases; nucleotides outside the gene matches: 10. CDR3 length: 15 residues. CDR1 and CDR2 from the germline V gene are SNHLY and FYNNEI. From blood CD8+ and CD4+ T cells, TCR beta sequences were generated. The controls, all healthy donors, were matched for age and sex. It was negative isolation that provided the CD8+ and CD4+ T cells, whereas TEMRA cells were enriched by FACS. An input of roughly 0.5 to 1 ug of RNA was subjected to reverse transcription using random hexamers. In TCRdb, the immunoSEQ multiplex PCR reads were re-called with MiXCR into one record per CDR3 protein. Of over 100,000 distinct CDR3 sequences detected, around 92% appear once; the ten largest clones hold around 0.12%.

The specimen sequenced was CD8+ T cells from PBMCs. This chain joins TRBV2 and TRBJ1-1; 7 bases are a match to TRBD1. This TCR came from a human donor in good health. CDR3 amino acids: CASRPRDRYDTEAFF. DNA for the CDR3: TGTGCCAGCAGGCCTCGGGACAGATATGACACTGAAGCTTTCTTT.